This record covers a single T cell receptor (beta chain). Germline V CDR1 and CDR2: GTSNPN, SVGIG (reference sequence). The CDR3 is 14 residues long. V was clipped by 3 bases and J by 2 bases, with 14 bases between them. These data are taken from a study of control samples from healthy donors and cancer patients. Sequencing was performed with immunoSEQ multiplex PCR; in TCRdb, only in-frame clones are kept and a portion is missing. The sample holds some 120,000 clones, roughly 87% seen once. The chain carries TRBV30 and TRBJ2-7; TRBD2 is a possible D gene (7 bases). What was sequenced was blood. The source of this sequence is a man between 40 and 49 years old in good health. CDR3: CAWRRGGAAYEQYF. CDR3 in DNA: TGTGCCTGGAGGAGGGGGGGGGCGGCCTACGAGCAGTACTTC.